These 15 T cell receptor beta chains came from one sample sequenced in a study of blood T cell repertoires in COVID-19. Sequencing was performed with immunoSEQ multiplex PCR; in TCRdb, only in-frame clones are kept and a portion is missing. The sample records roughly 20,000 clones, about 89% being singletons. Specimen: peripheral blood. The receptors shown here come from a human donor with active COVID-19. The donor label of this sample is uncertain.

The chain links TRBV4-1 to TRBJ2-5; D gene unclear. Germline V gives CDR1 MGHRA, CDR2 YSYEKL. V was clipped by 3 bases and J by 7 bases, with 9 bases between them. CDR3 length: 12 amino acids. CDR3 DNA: TGCGCCAGCAGCCAGGCTTCGGGGACCCAGTACTTC. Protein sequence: CASSQASGTQYF.

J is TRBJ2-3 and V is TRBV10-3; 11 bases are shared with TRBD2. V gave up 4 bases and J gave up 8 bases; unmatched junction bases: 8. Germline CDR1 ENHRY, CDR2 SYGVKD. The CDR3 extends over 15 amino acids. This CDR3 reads CAISGDLAGGSTQYF. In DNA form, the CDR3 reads TGTGCCATCAGTGGTGATCTAGCGGGGGGCAGTACGCAGTATTTT.

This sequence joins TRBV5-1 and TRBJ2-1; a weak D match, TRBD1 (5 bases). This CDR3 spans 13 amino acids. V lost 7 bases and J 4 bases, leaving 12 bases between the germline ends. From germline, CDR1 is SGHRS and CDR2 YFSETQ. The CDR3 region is CASSKGQYNEQFF. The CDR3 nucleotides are TGCGCCAGCTCGAAGGGGCAATACAATGAGCAGTTCTTC.

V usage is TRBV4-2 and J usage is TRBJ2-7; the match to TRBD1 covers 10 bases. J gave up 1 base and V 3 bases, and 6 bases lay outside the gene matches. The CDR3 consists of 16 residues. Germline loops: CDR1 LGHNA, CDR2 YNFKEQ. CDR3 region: CASSQTGQGGSYEQYF. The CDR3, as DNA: TGTGCCAGCAGCCAGACCGGACAGGGGGGGTCCTACGAGCAGTACTTC.

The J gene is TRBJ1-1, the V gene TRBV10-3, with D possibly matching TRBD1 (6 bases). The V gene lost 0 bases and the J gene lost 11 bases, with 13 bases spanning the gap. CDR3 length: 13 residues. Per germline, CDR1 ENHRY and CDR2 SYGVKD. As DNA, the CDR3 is TGTGCCATCAGTGAGTCGACAGGCCTCGGGGCTTTCTTT. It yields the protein CAISESTGLGAFF.

The CDR3 DNA is TGCGCCAGCAGCCCACAGACAAACTATGGCTACACCTTC. Translating it yields CASSPQTNYGYTF. The chain links TRBV4-3 to TRBJ1-2; no definite D call. Germline CDR1 and CDR2: LGHNA and YSLEER. The CDR3 is 13 amino acids. V was cut by 4 bases and J by 2 bases, with 8 bases left in between.

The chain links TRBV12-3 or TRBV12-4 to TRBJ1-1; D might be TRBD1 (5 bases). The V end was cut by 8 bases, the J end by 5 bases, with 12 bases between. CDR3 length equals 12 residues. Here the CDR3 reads CASGAWGTEAFF. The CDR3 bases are TGTGCCAGCGGGGCCTGGGGAACTGAAGCTTTCTTT.

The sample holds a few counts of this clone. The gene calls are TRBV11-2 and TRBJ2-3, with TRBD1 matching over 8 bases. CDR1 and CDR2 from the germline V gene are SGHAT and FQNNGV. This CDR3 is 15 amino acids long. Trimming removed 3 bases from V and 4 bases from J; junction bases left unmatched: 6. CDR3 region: CASSFGQGLADTQYF. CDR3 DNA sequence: TGTGCCAGCAGCTTCGGACAGGGACTCGCAGATACGCAGTATTTT. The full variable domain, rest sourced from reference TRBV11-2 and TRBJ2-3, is EAGVAQSPRYKIIEKRQSVAFWCNPISGHATLYWYQQILGQGPKLLIQFQNNGVVDDSQLPKDRFSAERLKGVDSTLKIQPAKLEDSAVYLCASSFGQGLADTQYFGPGTRLTVL.

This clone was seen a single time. CDR3 protein: CASSPPPANYGYTF. CDR3 nucleotide sequence: TGTGCCAGCTCACCACCTCCGGCTAACTATGGCTACACCTTC. This chain uses TRBV18 with TRBJ1-2; D ambiguous. CDR3 length: 14 amino acids. CDR1 KGHSH and CDR2 LQKENI come from the germline V gene. The ends were cut back, 0 bases at V and 0 bases at J, with 5 bases in the middle.

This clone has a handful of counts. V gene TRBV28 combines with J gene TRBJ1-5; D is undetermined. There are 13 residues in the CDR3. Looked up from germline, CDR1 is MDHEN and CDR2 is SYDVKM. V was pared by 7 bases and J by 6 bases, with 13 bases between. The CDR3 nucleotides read TGTGCCAGCATCCTCGCATCGGGTCAGCCCCAGCATTTT. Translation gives CASILASGQPQHF.

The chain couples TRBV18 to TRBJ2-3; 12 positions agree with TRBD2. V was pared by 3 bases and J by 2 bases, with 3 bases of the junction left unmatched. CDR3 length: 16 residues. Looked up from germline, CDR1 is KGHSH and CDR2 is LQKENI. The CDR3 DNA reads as TGTGCCAGCTCACCCCGACTAGCGGGGGCCACAGATACGCAGTATTTT. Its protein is CASSPRLAGATDTQYF.

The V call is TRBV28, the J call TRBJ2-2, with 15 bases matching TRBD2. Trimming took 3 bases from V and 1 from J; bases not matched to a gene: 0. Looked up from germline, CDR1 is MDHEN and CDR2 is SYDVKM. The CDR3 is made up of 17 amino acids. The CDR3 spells CASSLGLAGGNTGELFF. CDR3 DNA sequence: TGTGCCAGCAGTTTGGGACTAGCGGGAGGGAACACCGGGGAGCTGTTTTTT.

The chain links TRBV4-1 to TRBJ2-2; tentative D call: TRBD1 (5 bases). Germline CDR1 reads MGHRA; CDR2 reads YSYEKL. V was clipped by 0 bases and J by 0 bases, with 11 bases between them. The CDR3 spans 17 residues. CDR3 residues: CASSQELGLTNTGELFF. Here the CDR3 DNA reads TGCGCCAGCAGCCAAGAGCTGGGGCTTACGAACACCGGGGAGCTGTTTTTT.

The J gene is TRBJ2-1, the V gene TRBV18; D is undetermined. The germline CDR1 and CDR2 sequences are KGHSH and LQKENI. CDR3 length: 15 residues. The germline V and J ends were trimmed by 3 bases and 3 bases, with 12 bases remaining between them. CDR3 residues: CASSPVVYFYNEQFF. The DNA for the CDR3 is TGTGCCAGCTCACCGGTCGTCTACTTCTACAATGAGCAGTTCTTC.

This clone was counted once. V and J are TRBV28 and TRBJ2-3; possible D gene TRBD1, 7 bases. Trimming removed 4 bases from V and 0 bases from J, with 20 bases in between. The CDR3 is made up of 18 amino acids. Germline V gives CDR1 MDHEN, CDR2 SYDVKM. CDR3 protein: CASSSPGGRESSTDTQYF. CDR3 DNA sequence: TGTGCCAGCAGTTCGCCAGGGGGTCGGGAGTCGAGCACAGATACGCAGTATTTT.